The entry below describes one T cell receptor (beta chain). What it binds is unknown. The sample belongs to a study of cytomegalovirus exposure and HLA in healthy donors. Study-wide background: Of 398 genotyped donors, approximately 80% clustered with self-reported Caucasian donors.

Study-wide results and limits: It was only CMV serostatus that was available as immune exposure information. Later analysis indicated greater clonal expansion among HLA-associated TCR beta chains than among equally common other chains.

Vbeta (60) and Jbeta (13) primers were used in the PCR. The data were produced by immunoSEQ multiplex PCR, yet TCRdb's version contains in-frame clones alone and is incomplete. The table has about 120,000 clones, 81% seen once. Per germline, CDR1 SGHAT and CDR2 FQNNGV. V lost 5 bases, J lost 4 bases, and 10 bases lay in between. The CDR3 extends over 13 amino acids. This TCR came from a woman in her thirties or forties in good health and CMV-seronegative. The sample comprised PBMCs. This sequence joins TRBV11-2 and TRBJ2-3; no reliable D call. The CDR3 loop reads CASSTTPADTQYF. The CDR3 DNA is TGTGCCAGCAGCACCACTCCCGCAGATACGCAGTATTTT.